The present entry profiles one TCR beta chain with its context. The specificity of this receptor is unknown. No clone much larger than this one lies a single base away; base qualities are absent. The sample belongs to a study of blood T cell repertoires in COVID-19 (dated by TCRdb to between 2020 and 2021). Some background on the complete study: The collaborator samples originated in the United States, Italy and Spain and spanned the acute and convalescent phases of COVID-19. The prospective study material was composed of cDNA or gDNA derived from T cells, B-cell-depleted T cells, or PBMCs. The dataset comprised deeply sampled blood TCRbeta repertoires from subjects exposed to, actively infected with, or recovered from COVID-19. The repertoires were released in a freely available public database meant as a resource for research on the immune response to SARS-CoV-2. Samples were obtained from the ongoing ImmuneRACE study (first 160 participants) and from some 1,200 subjects provided by 6 global collaborators. The sample metadata nearly always contained a de-identified subject ID, COVID-19 status, age in years and sex. HLA class I and class II types, where available, came from metadata supplied by the sample provider rather than from assay-based typing. Study-wide findings and limitations: Clinical and demographic metadata were provided uncurated, with the amount varying by source and participant.

Each collaborating institution followed its own protocols to collect whole blood in K2EDTA tubes. Collaborator samples were shipped for TCRbeta analysis as frozen whole blood, isolated PBMCs, or DNA extracted from either sample type. The immunoSEQ Assay, a bias-controlled multiplex PCR, was used to amplify TCRbeta CDR3 regions from genomic DNA. The original pipeline was this. The number of nucleated cells in each sample was estimated by amplification of reference gene primers within the assay. Sequence reads were collapsed and filtered to measure the absolute abundance of every unique TCRbeta CDR3 rearrangement. Productive Simpson clonality was computed per sample as the square root of Simpson's diversity index over productive rearrangements. The table comes from immuneACCESS by way of TCRdb, which keeps in-frame sequences with V and J called. Part of the clones is missing from these tables; in studies checked, under half for an unresolved V gene and the rest for unknown reasons. V and J calls and clone size are those listed in that table; D and trimming were worked out from the DNA. Here the sample has some 200,000 clones; roughly four fifths occur a single time. 9.5% to 15% of the sample lies in the top ten.

Taken from the germline V gene, the CDR1 and CDR2 loops are MGHRA and YSYEKL. Compared with germline, V lacks 5 bases and J lacks 4 bases; bases without a gene match: 11. The CDR3 sequence holds 17 residues, the cysteine and phenylalanine included. The kept DNA is CDR3 alone, 51 bases in frame from the first base. The material sequenced was peripheral blood. This clonotype was sampled from a woman aged 40 to 55 with acute or convalescent COVID-19. The rearranged segments are TRBV4-1 and TRBJ2-3; 11 central nucleotides agree with TRBD2. The CDR3 protein: CASSGKKVSGRADTQYF. In nucleotide form, the sequence is TGCGCCAGCAGCGGGAAGAAGGTTAGCGGGAGGGCAGATACGCAGTATTTT.